The 18 T cell receptor beta chains listed next were all sequenced from one sample in a study of T cell responses to AZD1222 COVID-19 vaccine. Libraries were prepared by immunoSEQ multiplex PCR; TCRdb keeps only in-frame clonotypes and omits some of them. The data contain some 150,000 clones, around 90% of them seen just once; the ten biggest clones take up 2.5% to 3.5%. This material consisted of peripheral blood, taken 28 days after the second AZD1222 dose. Receptor source: an adult who received the AZD1222 COVID-19 vaccine.

The chain uses TRBV7-2 and TRBJ1-1; TRBD1 agrees at 9 bases. Per the germline V gene, CDR1 is SGHTA and CDR2 is FQGNSA. CDR3 length: 14 amino acids. V was clipped by 5 bases and J by 5 bases; unmatched bases: 6. The CDR3, as DNA: TGTGCCAGCAGCCCCCGGGACAGGGAAACTGAAGCTTTCTTT. Translation gives CASSPRDRETEAFF.

This chain uses TRBV28 with TRBJ1-2; no firm D call. Trimming removed 6 bases from V and 1 base from J, with 9 bases in between. The germline CDR1 and CDR2 sequences are MDHEN and SYDVKM. CDR3 length: 13 amino acids. The CDR3 DNA is TGTGCCAGCAGGTTCCACCGTAACTATGGCTACACCTTC. It translates to CASRFHRNYGYTF.

The rearrangement uses TRBV28 and TRBJ2-4; D remains unclear. Per the germline V gene, CDR1 is MDHEN and CDR2 is SYDVKM. The CDR3 sequence is 16 residues long. Trimming took 5 bases from V and 2 from J, leaving 16 bases between them. CDR3 in amino acids: CASSPPLRYSKNIQYF. CDR3 in DNA: TGTGCCAGCAGTCCCCCCCTAAGGTACTCCAAAAACATTCAGTACTTC.

The chain combines TRBV4-1 with TRBJ2-4; TRBD1 is a possible D gene (5 bases). Germline CDR1 and CDR2: MGHRA and YSYEKL. The ends were cut back, 3 bases at V and 1 base at J, with 10 bases in the middle. This CDR3 is built from 15 residues. The CDR3 nucleotides are TGCGCCAGCAGCCATGAAGGGGCGGCCAAAAACATTCAGTACTTC. It specifies CASSHEGAAKNIQYF.

For this clone: One end of the junction is discordant with germline, which a read error may explain. V usage is TRBV6-1 and J usage is TRBJ1-2; the D is unclear. There are 11 residues in the CDR3. Germline CDR1 MNHNS, CDR2 SASEGT. CDR3 sequence (DNA): TGTGCCAGCGGTGACATCTATGGCTACACCTTC. Its protein is CASGDIYGYTF.

The rearrangement uses TRBV27 and TRBJ2-7, with D perhaps matching TRBD1 (6 bases). V was cut by 3 bases and J by 2 bases, with 11 bases left in between. The CDR3 totals 14 residues. The germline V gene encodes CDR1 MNHEY and CDR2 SMNVEV (reference sequence). The CDR3 here is CASSFRTAPYEQYF. DNA for the CDR3: TGTGCCAGCAGTTTCAGGACAGCCCCCTACGAGCAGTACTTC.

The gene calls are TRBV11-3 and TRBJ2-7, with a tentative D call TRBD2 (6 bases). This CDR3 spans 16 amino acids. Trimming cost V 5 bases and J 0 bases, with 17 bases left between them. CDR1 and CDR2 (germline): SGHNT, YENEEA. The CDR3 DNA follows: TGTGCCAGCAGCGTTGCGTGGAGGGATTCCTCCTACGAGCAGTACTTC. It encodes CASSVAWRDSSYEQYF.

The chain employs TRBV24-1 and TRBJ1-3; D gene unclear. This CDR3 spans 14 amino acids. Germline CDR1 reads KGHDR; CDR2 reads SFDVKD. V was pared by 8 bases and J by 3 bases, with 13 bases between. The CDR3 sequence: CATICWEGGNTIYF. The CDR3, as DNA: TGTGCCACCATCTGTTGGGAGGGTGGAAACACCATATATTTT.

V gene TRBV19 combines with J gene TRBJ1-5; D remains unclear. The CDR3 has 13 residues. Per germline, CDR1 LNHDA and CDR2 SQIVND (reference sequence). V was trimmed by 8 bases and J by 9 bases, leaving 17 bases between them. The CDR3 region is CASLRDRNGPQHF. CDR3 sequence (DNA): TGTGCCAGTTTGCGGGATCGAAACGGGCCCCAGCATTTT.

The chain uses TRBV29-1 and TRBJ2-1; D remains unclear. CDR3 length equals 14 residues. Germline V gene data show CDR1 as SQVTM and CDR2 as ANQGSEA. Trimming stripped 5 bases from V and 0 bases from J, with 11 bases between. The CDR3: CSVFHRDSYNEQFF. CDR3 nucleotides: TGCAGCGTTTTCCACAGAGACTCCTACAATGAGCAGTTCTTC.

This chain connects TRBV30 to TRBJ1-1; unclear D gene. Germline loops: CDR1 GTSNPN, CDR2 SVGIG (reference sequence). The ends were cut back, 4 bases at V and 1 base at J, with 4 bases in the middle. The CDR3 spans 11 residues. The CDR3, as DNA: TGTGCCTGGAACAAGAACACTGAAGCTTTCTTT. This translates into CAWNKNTEAFF.

This chain joins TRBV5-1 and TRBJ2-1; tentative D call: TRBD2 (7 bases). There are 13 residues in the CDR3. With 2 bases removed from V and 8 bases from J, the gap between germline ends came to 11 bases. Germline assignment: CDR1 SGHRS and CDR2 YFSETQ. The CDR3 reads CASSLQGGDEQFF. DNA for the CDR3: TGCGCCAGCAGCTTACAGGGAGGGGATGAGCAGTTCTTC.

The rearrangement joins TRBV5-8 to TRBJ1-2; 7 nucleotides agree with TRBD1. The CDR3 runs to 14 residues. V lost 5 bases, J lost 4 bases, and 8 bases stayed unmatched. Germline loops: CDR1 SGHTS, CDR2 YDEGEE. DNA for the CDR3: TGTGCCAGCAGTAGGGACAGAACCTTCTATGGCTACACCTTC. Translated, it gives CASSRDRTFYGYTF.

The chain employs TRBV29-1 and TRBJ1-2; no clear D. CDR1 is SQVTM and CDR2 is ANQGSEA in the germline V gene. Trimming cost V 7 bases and J 0 bases, with 12 bases left between them. The CDR3 is 13 amino acids. The CDR3, as DNA: TGCAGCGCCGGCCGCGATTCTAACTATGGCTACACCTTC. It yields the protein CSAGRDSNYGYTF.

The V gene is TRBV19, the J gene TRBJ2-7, with D unclear. Germline-derived CDR1 and CDR2 are LNHDA and SQIVND (reference sequence). V was pared by 5 bases and J by 3 bases, with 11 bases between. The CDR3 runs to 13 residues. The DNA for the CDR3 is TGTGCCAGTAGTCACCTCTCGGGCTACGAGCAGTACTTC. Translating it yields CASSHLSGYEQYF.

This chain joins TRBV30 and TRBJ1-2; D unresolved. The CDR3 runs to 15 residues. Trimming stripped 0 bases from V and 5 bases from J, with 16 bases between. Germline CDR1 reads GTSNPN; CDR2 reads SVGIG (reference sequence). The CDR3 bases are TGTGCCTGGAGTGTACATGTGGCGGTTGCTTATGGCTACACCTTC. Translation: CAWSVHVAVAYGYTF.

This chain joins TRBV23-1 and TRBJ2-7; 11 bases align to TRBD2. TRBV23-1 qualifies as an ORF whose function is uncertain. Trimming removed 8 bases from V and 5 bases from J; junction bases left unmatched: 11. There are 15 residues in the CDR3. The CDR3 reads CASRRMGLAEDEQYF. The CDR3 bases are TGCGCCAGCCGGCGAATGGGACTAGCGGAGGACGAGCAGTACTTC.

The genes are TRBV7-2 and TRBJ2-2; a possible D gene is TRBD2 (5 bases). The CDR3 covers 17 residues. V was shortened by 5 bases and J by 1 base, with 17 bases between the two germline ends. Germline V gene lookup returns CDR1 SGHTA and CDR2 FQGNSA. CDR3 DNA sequence: TGTGCCAGCAGCGCAACTAGATCTTTAAGGAACACCGGGGAGCTGTTTTTT. This encodes CASSATRSLRNTGELFF.